One and the same sample provided the 11 T cell receptor beta chains below, sequenced in a study of shared clonotypes between healthy human individuals. Positively selected for CCR7, the CD45RO-negative cells used as naive CD8 cells excluded terminally differentiated effector memory CD45RA+ cells. Sequencing was performed with immunoSEQ multiplex PCR; in TCRdb, only in-frame clones are kept and a portion is missing. The table lists fewer than 800,000 clones, 90% to 95% of them singletons, with approximately 22% in the top ten. The sample consisted of naive CD8+ T cells sorted from blood. The source is a man aged 25-40 years in good health.

The chain combines TRBV7-9 with TRBJ2-1; TRBD2 matches at 8 bases. V shed 6 bases and J 0 bases; nucleotides not matched to a gene: 4. This CDR3 is 15 amino acids long. Germline V gene data show CDR1 as SEHNR and CDR2 as FQNEAQ (reference sequence). The CDR3: CASRPSGSSYNEQFF. CDR3 coding DNA: TGTGCCAGCAGGCCCAGCGGGAGCTCCTACAATGAGCAGTTCTTC.

The count of this clone is one. The chain employs TRBV28 and TRBJ2-1, with D perhaps TRBD1 (5 bases). V was pared by 6 bases and J by 2 bases, with 11 bases between. The germline V gene encodes CDR1 MDHEN and CDR2 SYDVKM. The CDR3 totals 14 residues. Written as DNA, the CDR3 is TGTGCCAGCAGCCCACAGGTCCCCTACAATGAGCAGTTCTTC. Translation: CASSPQVPYNEQFF.

The chain combines TRBV6-6 with TRBJ2-5; the D gene is possibly TRBD2 (5 bases). CDR3 length: 13 residues. Trimming pared 8 bases from V and 3 bases from J, leaving 13 bases between. Germline CDR1 is MNHNY and CDR2 is SVGAGI (reference sequence). The CDR3 DNA sequence: TGTGCCAGCCCTCCTGGGAGTAAAGAGACCCAGTACTTC. Translation: CASPPGSKETQYF.

The J gene is TRBJ2-1, the V gene TRBV7-2, with 8 bases matching TRBD1. Looked up from germline, CDR1 is SGHTA and CDR2 is FQGNSA. V dropped 3 bases and J dropped 7; count of bases not matched to a gene: 2. This CDR3 has 13 amino acids. The chain's CDR3 is CASSLRQGNEQFF. The CDR3 region has the DNA TGTGCCAGCAGCTTGAGACAGGGGAATGAGCAGTTCTTC.

This sequence joins TRBV27 and TRBJ2-7, with D perhaps matching TRBD1 (6 bases). V lost 4 bases and J lost 3, with 13 bases in between. The CDR3 is 14 residues long. The germline gives CDR1 MNHEY, CDR2 SMNVEV (reference sequence). The CDR3 DNA follows: TGTGCCAGCAGTTCCTACAGGGTCAACTACGAGCAGTACTTC. Residues: CASSSYRVNYEQYF.

The CDR3 protein is CASSFRGGSYNEQFF. Here the CDR3 DNA reads TGTGCCAGCAGCTTTAGGGGGGGTTCCTACAATGAGCAGTTCTTC. The V call is TRBV7-3, the J call TRBJ2-1, with TRBD2 as a possible D gene (7 bases). Germline lookup yields CDR1 SGHTA and CDR2 FQGTGA. With 3 bases removed from V and 1 base from J, the gap between germline ends came to 10 bases. This CDR3 has 15 residues.

This sequence joins TRBV9 and TRBJ2-3, with TRBD2 matching 11 bases. CDR1 SGDLS and CDR2 YYNGEE come from the germline V gene. With 2 bases clipped from V and 5 bases from J, the junction kept 7 bases outside the gene matches. This CDR3 comprises 16 residues. The CDR3 reads CASSVSGRAAGDTQYF. The CDR3 region has the DNA TGTGCCAGCAGCGTTAGCGGGAGGGCCGCGGGAGATACGCAGTATTTT.

The gene calls are TRBV6-1 and TRBJ1-4, with D perhaps matching TRBD1 (6 bases). The CDR3 sequence is 15 residues long. The V gene's germline CDR1 is MNHNS and CDR2 SASEGT. The V and J ends lost 4 bases and 7 bases respectively, with 16 bases between them. DNA of the CDR3: TGTGCCAGCAGTGGGTCACCGGGACAAGGTGAAAAACTGTTTTTT. It specifies CASSGSPGQGEKLFF.

The chain joins TRBV5-5 to TRBJ1-1; a weak D match, TRBD1 (5 bases). CDR1 and CDR2 (germline): SGHKS, YYEKEE (reference sequence). With 0 bases removed from V and 4 bases from J, the gap between germline ends came to 10 bases. The CDR3 totals 14 residues. The CDR3 sequence is CASSLESGFTEAFF. The CDR3 nucleotides read TGTGCCAGCAGCTTGGAGTCAGGGTTCACTGAAGCTTTCTTT.

This clone has more than one count but fewer than ten. V and J are TRBV6-5 and TRBJ1-5; 8 positions match TRBD1. After removal of 7 bases from V and 4 bases from J, the junction contained 6 bases not matched to a gene. CDR1 is MNHEY and CDR2 is SVGAGI in the germline V gene. The CDR3 runs to 14 residues. CDR3 sequence (DNA): TGTGCCAGCAAGGACAGGGAAGGGAATCAGCCCCAGCATTTT. This translates into CASKDREGNQPQHF.

V is TRBV27 and J is TRBJ2-2, with D tentatively TRBD1 (6 bases). V dropped 3 bases and J dropped 6 bases, with 14 bases sitting between them. The CDR3 is made up of 15 amino acids. Per germline, CDR1 MNHEY and CDR2 SMNVEV (reference sequence). CDR3 sequence: CASSFWSGVPGELFF. In DNA form, the CDR3 reads TGTGCCAGCAGTTTCTGGTCAGGGGTGCCCGGGGAGCTGTTTTTT.